Each of the 6 T cell receptor beta chains below was sequenced from the same sample in a study of blood T cell repertoires in COVID-19. The method was immunoSEQ multiplex PCR; TCRdb's version includes in-frame clones alone and lacks a portion of them. Of around 250,000 clones in the sample, about 88% were seen once. Material for sequencing was peripheral blood. The receptors come from a man between 18 and 29 years old with active or convalescent COVID-19.

This chain uses TRBV12-5 with TRBJ1-1, with a weak D call TRBD1 (5 bases). CDR1 and CDR2 from the germline V gene are LGHNT and FRNRAP. The CDR3 is 16 amino acids. V was clipped by 2 bases and J by 3 bases, with 16 bases between them. The CDR3 protein is CASGLIGAVVDTEAFF. As DNA, the CDR3 is TGTGCTAGTGGTTTGATTGGGGCCGTGGTGGACACTGAAGCTTTCTTT.

In DNA form, the CDR3 reads TGTGCCAGTAGTATAGGAGAAGAGACCCAGTACTTC. It translates to CASSIGEETQYF. The rearrangement uses TRBV19 and TRBJ2-5, with D unclear. The V gene's germline CDR1 is LNHDA and CDR2 SQIVND (reference sequence). Trimming removed 1 base at V and 3 bases at J, with 3 bases between. This CDR3 region has 12 residues.

The J gene is TRBJ1-1, the V gene TRBV9; D call uncertain. Germline V gene sequence: CDR1 SGDLS, CDR2 YYNGEE. Between the trimmed V and J ends, which lost 0 bases and 1 base, there was a span of 13 bases. CDR3 size: 16 residues. The chain's CDR3 is CASSVVGIGENTEAFF. The CDR3 DNA follows: TGTGCCAGCAGCGTAGTCGGGATCGGGGAGAACACTGAAGCTTTCTTT. Looking up the rest from reference TRBV9 and TRBJ1-1 gives the full variable domain: DSGVTQTPKHLITATGQRVTLRCSPRSGDLSVYWYQQSLDQGLQFLIQYYNGEERAKGNILERFSAQQFPDLHSELNLSSLELGDSALYFCASSVVGIGENTEAFFGQGTRLTVV.

The rearrangement uses TRBV19 and TRBJ2-3, with 11 nucleotides matching TRBD1. Germline V CDR1 and CDR2: LNHDA, SQIVND (reference sequence). The CDR3 has 15 amino acids. Trimming removed 7 bases from V and 2 bases from J; junction bases left unmatched: 5. CDR3 in amino acids: CASTRTGGHTDTQYF. DNA of the CDR3: TGTGCCAGTACCCGGACAGGGGGCCACACAGATACGCAGTATTTT.

This clone was observed a handful of times. Germline and junction disagree at one end, which may indicate a read error. The rearrangement links TRBV19 to TRBJ2-7; 8 nucleotides match TRBD2. This CDR3 is 15 amino acids long. In germline, CDR1 is LNHDA, CDR2 SQIVND (reference sequence). The CDR3 protein is CASSPLREGSNEQYF. The CDR3 region has the DNA TGTGCCAGTAGTCCTCTCCGGGAGGGCTCCAACGAGCAGTACTTC.

This clone was found once. The chain is built from TRBV28 and TRBJ1-2, with a possible D match to TRBD1 (5 bases). V was pared by 7 bases and J by 8 bases, with 14 bases between. The CDR3 covers 12 residues. Germline CDR1 and CDR2: MDHEN and SYDVKM. The CDR3 protein is CASIERGGGYTF. The CDR3 nucleotides are TGTGCCAGCATCGAAAGGGGTGGGGGCTACACCTTC.